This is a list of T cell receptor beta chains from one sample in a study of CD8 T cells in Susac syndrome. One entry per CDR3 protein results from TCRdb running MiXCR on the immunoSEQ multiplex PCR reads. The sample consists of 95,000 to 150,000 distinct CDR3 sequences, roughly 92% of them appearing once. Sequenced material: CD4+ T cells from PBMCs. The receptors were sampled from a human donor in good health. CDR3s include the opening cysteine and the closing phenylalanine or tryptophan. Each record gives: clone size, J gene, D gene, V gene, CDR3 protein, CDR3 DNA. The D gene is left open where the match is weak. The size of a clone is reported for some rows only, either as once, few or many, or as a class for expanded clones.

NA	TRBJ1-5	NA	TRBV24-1	CATSDPRGGNQPQHF	TGTGCCACCAGTGACCCCCGAGGAGGCAATCAGCCCCAGCATTTT
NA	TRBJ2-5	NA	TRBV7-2	CASRKRGRAGETQYF	TGTGCCAGCCGGAAAAGGGGGAGGGCCGGAGAGACCCAGTACTTC
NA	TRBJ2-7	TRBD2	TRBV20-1	CSAPTSGSSYEQYF	TGCAGTGCTCCTACTAGCGGAAGCTCCTACGAGCAGTACTTC
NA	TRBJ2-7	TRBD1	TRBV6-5	CASSFPPTGGRTYEQYF	TGTGCCAGCAGTTTCCCGCCGACAGGGGGTCGGACCTACGAGCAGTACTTC
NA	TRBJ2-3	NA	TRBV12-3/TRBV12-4	CASSLMGGSTDTQYF	TGTGCCAGCAGTTTAATGGGCGGTAGCACAGATACGCAGTATTTT
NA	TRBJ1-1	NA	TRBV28	CASSLGERAFF	TGTGCCAGCAGTTTAGGGGAGAGAGCTTTCTTT
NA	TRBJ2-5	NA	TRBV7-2	CASSPLSGGETQYF	TGTGCCAGCAGCCCCCTGTCGGGCGGAGAGACCCAGTACTTC
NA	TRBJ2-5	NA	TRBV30	CAWSVGQTQYF	TGTGCCTGGAGTGTTGGCCAGACCCAGTACTTC
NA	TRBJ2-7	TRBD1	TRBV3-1	CASSQLDRGEQYF	TGTGCCAGCAGCCAATTAGACAGGGGTGAGCAGTACTTC
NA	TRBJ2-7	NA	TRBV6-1	CASIRGGSEQYF	TGTGCCAGCATCAGGGGGGGCAGCGAGCAGTACTTC
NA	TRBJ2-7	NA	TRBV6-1	CASSVDYEQYF	TGTGCCAGCAGTGTGGACTACGAGCAGTACTTC
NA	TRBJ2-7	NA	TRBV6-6	CASTERGREQYF	TGTGCCAGCACTGAGAGAGGGCGGGAGCAGTACTTC
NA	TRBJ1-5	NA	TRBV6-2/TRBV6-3	CASTPRAAYAPQHF	TGTGCCAGCACCCCGCGGGCCGCCTATGCGCCCCAGCATTTT
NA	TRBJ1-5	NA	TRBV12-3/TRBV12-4	CASSSMGQPQHF	TGTGCCAGCAGTTCTATGGGACAGCCCCAGCATTTT
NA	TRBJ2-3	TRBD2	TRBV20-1	CSARKTSGLSSISAAGGDTQYF	TGCAGTGCACGAAAGACTAGCGGGTTGTCTAGTATTTCGGCCGCAGGGGGTGATACGCAGTATTTT
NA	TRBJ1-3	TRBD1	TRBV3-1	CASSQTGKVGGNTIYF	TGTGCCAGCAGCCAGACAGGGAAGGTGGGAGGAAACACCATATATTTT
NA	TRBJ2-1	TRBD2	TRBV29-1	CSLTKLSTSGHNEQFF	TGCAGCCTGACGAAACTCTCTACTAGCGGGCACAATGAGCAGTTCTTC
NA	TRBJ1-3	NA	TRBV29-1	CSVGLSAGNTIYF	TGCAGCGTTGGGTTAAGCGCTGGAAACACCATATATTTT
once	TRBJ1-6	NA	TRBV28	CASSFVGDNSPLHF	TGTGCCAGCAGTTTTGTAGGGGATAATTCACCCCTCCACTTT
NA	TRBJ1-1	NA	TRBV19	CASSSGWNTEAFF	TGTGCCAGTAGTTCGGGATGGAACACTGAAGCTTTCTTT
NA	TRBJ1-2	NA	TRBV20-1	CSARDLIREANYGYTF	TGCAGTGCTAGAGATCTCATTAGGGAAGCTAACTATGGCTACACCTTC
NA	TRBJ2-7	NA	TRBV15	CATSRVYEDYEQYF	TGTGCCACCAGCAGAGTCTATGAGGATTACGAGCAGTACTTC
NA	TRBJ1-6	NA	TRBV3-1	CASSPGSQSPLHF	TGTGCCAGCAGCCCGGGCAGCCAATCACCCCTCCACTTT
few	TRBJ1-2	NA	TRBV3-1	CASSQEGQTPGYTF	TGTGCCAGCAGCCAAGAGGGACAAACGCCTGGCTACACCTTC
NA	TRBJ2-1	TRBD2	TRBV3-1	CASSQVILAGAGEQFF	TGTGCCAGCAGCCAAGTAATCCTAGCGGGAGCCGGTGAGCAGTTCTTC
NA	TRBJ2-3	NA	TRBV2	CASSDWEDTQYF	TGTGCCAGCAGTGATTGGGAAGATACGCAGTATTTT
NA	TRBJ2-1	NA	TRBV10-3	CAISEAGRHNEQFF	TGTGCCATCAGTGAGGCGGGACGCCACAATGAGCAGTTCTTC
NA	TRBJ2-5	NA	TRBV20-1	CSARGRQETQYF	TGCAGTGCCCGGGGCCGACAAGAGACCCAGTACTTC
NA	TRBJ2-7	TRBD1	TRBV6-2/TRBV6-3	CASSIPSRDRTNEQYF	TGTGCCAGCAGTATACCTTCAAGGGACAGGACTAACGAGCAGTACTTC
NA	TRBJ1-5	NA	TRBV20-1	CSAGQVINQPQHF	TGCAGTGCCGGACAAGTTATCAATCAGCCCCAGCATTTT
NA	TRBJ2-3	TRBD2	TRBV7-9	CASSFWRESVDTQYF	TGTGCCAGCAGCTTTTGGCGGGAGAGCGTAGATACGCAGTATTTT
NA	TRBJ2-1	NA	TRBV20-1	CSAPPRLHEQFF	TGCAGTGCCCCCCCGCGCCTCCATGAGCAGTTCTTC
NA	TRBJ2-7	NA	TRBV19	CASSIAGTESYEQYF	TGTGCCAGTAGTATAGCTGGGACGGAGTCCTACGAGCAGTACTTC
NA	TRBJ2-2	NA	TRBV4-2	CASSQDLAGAGELFF	TGTGCCAGCAGCCAAGATTTGGCAGGGGCCGGGGAGCTGTTTTTT
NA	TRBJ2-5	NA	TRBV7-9	CASSLNRAQPGAQYF	TGTGCCAGCAGCTTAAACAGGGCCCAGCCAGGGGCCCAGTACTTC
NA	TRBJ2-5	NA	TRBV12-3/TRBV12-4	CASSLRGGGQETQYF	TGTGCCAGCAGTTTAAGAGGTGGCGGGCAAGAGACCCAGTACTTC
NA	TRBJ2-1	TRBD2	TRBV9	CASSGGLTPPGLAGGSHEQFF	TGTGCCAGCAGCGGGGGTTTGACCCCTCCAGGACTAGCGGGAGGGTCACATGAGCAGTTCTTC
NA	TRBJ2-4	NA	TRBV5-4	CASSPEPLAAKNIQYF	TGTGCCAGCAGCCCGGAACCACTCGCGGCCAAAAACATTCAGTACTTC
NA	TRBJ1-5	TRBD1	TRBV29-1	CSVGTDSSNQPQHF	TGCAGCGTCGGGACAGATTCGAGCAATCAGCCCCAGCATTTT
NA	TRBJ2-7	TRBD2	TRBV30	CAWGGLAGGPYEQYF	TGTGCCTGGGGCGGACTAGCGGGAGGCCCCTACGAGCAGTACTTC
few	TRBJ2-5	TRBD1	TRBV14	CASSPGQRRETQYF	TGTGCCAGCAGCCCGGGACAGCGCCGAGAGACCCAGTACTTC